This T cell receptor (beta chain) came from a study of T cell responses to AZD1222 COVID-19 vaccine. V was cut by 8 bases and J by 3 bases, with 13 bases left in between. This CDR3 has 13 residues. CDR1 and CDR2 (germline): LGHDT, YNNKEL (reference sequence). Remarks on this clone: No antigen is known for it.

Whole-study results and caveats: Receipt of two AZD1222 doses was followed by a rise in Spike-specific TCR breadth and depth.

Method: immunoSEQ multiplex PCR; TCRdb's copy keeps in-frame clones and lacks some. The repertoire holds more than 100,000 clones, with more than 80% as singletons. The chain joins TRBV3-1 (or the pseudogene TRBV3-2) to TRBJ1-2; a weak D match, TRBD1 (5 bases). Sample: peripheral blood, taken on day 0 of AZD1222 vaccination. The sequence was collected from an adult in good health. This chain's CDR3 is CASGNWGDYGYTF. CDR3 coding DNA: TGTGCCAGCGGAAATTGGGGGGACTATGGCTACACCTTC.